The following is a T cell receptor (beta chain) sequence with its context. The antigen is undetermined. Additional DNA sequences in this sample encode the identical CDR3. Trimming removed 5 bases from V and 3 bases from J; junction bases left unmatched: 3. Germline V gives CDR1 MNHEY, CDR2 SMNVEV (reference sequence). There are 14 residues in the CDR3. The data stem from a study of shared clonotypes between healthy human individuals. Overall study results and limits: An effect of sequencing depth on clonotype sharing among donors was expected.

On sorted subsets, replicate PCRs used approximately 200 ng DNA, or roughly 30,000 T cell genomes. Method: immunoSEQ multiplex PCR; TCRdb's copy keeps in-frame clones and lacks some. The sample has about 590,000 clones; 95% are singletons. CD8 cells regarded as naive lacked CD45RO, were positively chosen for CCR7, and omitted terminally differentiated effector memory CD45RA+ cells. The sequencing input was naive CD8+ T cells sorted from blood. The chain employs TRBV27 and TRBJ2-7; 11 nucleotides match TRBD1. The source of this sequence is a woman aged 25 to 39 in good health. CDR3 in DNA: TGTGCCAGCAGTATCGGGACAGGGGGCTACGAGCAGTACTTC. Protein product: CASSIGTGGYEQYF.